The T cell receptor beta chain under discussion was sequenced for a study of blood T cell repertoires in COVID-19. Data came from immunoSEQ multiplex PCR; TCRdb stores just in-frame clones and leaves some out. The table has about 170,000 clones, around four fifths seen once. This clonotype originated in a woman in her 70s with COVID-19, enrolled during active disease. Input material: peripheral blood.

The CDR3 region is CASMGTGPYEQYF. CDR3 bases: TGTGCCAGTATGGGGACAGGGCCCTACGAGCAGTACTTC. The V gene is TRBV19, the J gene TRBJ2-7, with TRBD1 identical over 9 bases. CDR3 size: 13 residues. Trimming took 7 bases from V and 2 from J; bases not matched to a gene: 3. CDR1 and CDR2 from the germline V gene are LNHDA and SQIVND (reference sequence).